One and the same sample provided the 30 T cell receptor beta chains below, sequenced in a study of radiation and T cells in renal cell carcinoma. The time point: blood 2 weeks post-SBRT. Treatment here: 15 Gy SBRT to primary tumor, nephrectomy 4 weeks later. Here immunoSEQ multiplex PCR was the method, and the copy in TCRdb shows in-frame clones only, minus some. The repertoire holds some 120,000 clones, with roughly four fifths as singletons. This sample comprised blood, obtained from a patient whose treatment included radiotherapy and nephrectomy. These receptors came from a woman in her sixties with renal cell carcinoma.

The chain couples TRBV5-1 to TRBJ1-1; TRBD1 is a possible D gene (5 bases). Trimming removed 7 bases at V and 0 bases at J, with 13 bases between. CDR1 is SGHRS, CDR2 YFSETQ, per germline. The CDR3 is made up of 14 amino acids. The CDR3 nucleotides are TGCGCCAGCTCCTACCGACAGATGAACACTGAAGCTTTCTTT. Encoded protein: CASSYRQMNTEAFF.

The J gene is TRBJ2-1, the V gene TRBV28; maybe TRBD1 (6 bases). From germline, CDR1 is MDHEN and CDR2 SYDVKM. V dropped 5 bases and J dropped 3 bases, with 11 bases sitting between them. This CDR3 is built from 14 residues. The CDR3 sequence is CASSPTGIYNEQFF. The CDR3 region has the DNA TGTGCCAGCAGTCCTACAGGGATCTACAATGAGCAGTTCTTC.

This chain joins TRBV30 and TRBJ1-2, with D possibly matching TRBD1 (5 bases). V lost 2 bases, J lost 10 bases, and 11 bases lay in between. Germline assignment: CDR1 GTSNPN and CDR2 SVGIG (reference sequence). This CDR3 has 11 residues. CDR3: CAWSNGGVYTF. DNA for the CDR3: TGTGCCTGGAGTAACGGGGGGGTCTACACCTTC.

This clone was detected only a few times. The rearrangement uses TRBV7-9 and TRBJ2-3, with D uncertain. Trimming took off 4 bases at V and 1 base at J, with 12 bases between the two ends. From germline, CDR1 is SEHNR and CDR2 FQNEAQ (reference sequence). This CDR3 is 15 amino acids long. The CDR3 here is CASSSFVAGTDTQYF. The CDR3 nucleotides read TGTGCCAGCAGCTCCTTTGTGGCAGGCACAGATACGCAGTATTTT.

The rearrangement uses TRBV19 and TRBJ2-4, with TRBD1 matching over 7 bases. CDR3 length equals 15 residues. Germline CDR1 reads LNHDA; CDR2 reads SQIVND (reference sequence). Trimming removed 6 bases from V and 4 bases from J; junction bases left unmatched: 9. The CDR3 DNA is TGTGCCAGTAGCGGGCAGGGGGATGGTAAAAACATTCAGTACTTC. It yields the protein CASSGQGDGKNIQYF. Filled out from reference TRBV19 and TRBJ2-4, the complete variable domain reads DGGITQSPKYLFRKEGQNVTLSCEQNLNHDAMYWYRQDPGQGLRLIYYSQIVNDFQKGDIAEGYSVSREKKESFPLTVTSAQKNPTAFYLCASSGQGDGKNIQYFGAGTRLSVL.

The CDR3 DNA is TGTGCCATCAGTACCGAGGGGGGGCGCTCCTACGAGCAGTACTTC. The encoded protein is CAISTEGGRSYEQYF. The chain couples TRBV10-3 to TRBJ2-7; D possibly corresponds to TRBD2 (7 bases). The V gene lost 5 bases and the J gene lost 0 bases, with 14 bases spanning the gap. The CDR3 consists of 15 residues. CDR1 and CDR2 from the germline V gene are ENHRY and SYGVKD.

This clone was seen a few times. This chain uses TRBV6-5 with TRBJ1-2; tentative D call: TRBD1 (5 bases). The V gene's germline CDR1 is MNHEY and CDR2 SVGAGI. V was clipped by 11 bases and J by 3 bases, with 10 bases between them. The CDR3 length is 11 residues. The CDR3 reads CAAWGYYGYTF. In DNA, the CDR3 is TGTGCCGCGTGGGGGTACTATGGCTACACCTTC.

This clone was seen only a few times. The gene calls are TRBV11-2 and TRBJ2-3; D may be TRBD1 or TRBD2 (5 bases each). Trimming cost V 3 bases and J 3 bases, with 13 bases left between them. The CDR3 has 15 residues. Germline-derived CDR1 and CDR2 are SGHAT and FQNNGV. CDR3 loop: CASSFRGDVTDTQYF. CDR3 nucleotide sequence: TGTGCCAGCAGCTTCCGGGGCGATGTGACAGATACGCAGTATTTT.

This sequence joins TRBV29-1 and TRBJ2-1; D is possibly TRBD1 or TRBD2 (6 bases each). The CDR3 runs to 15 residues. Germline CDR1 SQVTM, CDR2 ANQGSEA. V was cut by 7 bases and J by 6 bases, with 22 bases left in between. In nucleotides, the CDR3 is TGCAGCGCCCCAGCCGGGGGTGGGGGCATCAATGAGCAGTTCTTC. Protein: CSAPAGGGGINEQFF.

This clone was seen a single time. The CDR3 region has the DNA TGTGCCAGCAGTCAGGGGGTTCAAGATACGCAGTATTTT. This encodes CASSQGVQDTQYF. The rearrangement links TRBV7-2 to TRBJ2-3, with 7 bases matching TRBD1. Germline V gene sequence: CDR1 SGHTA, CDR2 FQGNSA. CDR3 length equals 13 residues. The junction had 5 bases not matched to a gene; V was cut back by 6 bases and J by 5 bases.

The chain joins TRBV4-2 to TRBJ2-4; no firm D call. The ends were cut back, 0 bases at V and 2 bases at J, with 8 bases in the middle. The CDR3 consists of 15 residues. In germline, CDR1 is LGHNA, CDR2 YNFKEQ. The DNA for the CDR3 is TGTGCCAGCAGCCAAGACGGGTTTTCCAAAAACATTCAGTACTTC. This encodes CASSQDGFSKNIQYF.

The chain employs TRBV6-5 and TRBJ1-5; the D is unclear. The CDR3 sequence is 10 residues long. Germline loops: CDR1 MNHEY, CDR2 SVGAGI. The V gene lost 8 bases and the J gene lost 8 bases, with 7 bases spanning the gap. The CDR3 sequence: CASGFKPQHF. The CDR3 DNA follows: TGTGCCAGCGGTTTCAAGCCCCAGCATTTT.

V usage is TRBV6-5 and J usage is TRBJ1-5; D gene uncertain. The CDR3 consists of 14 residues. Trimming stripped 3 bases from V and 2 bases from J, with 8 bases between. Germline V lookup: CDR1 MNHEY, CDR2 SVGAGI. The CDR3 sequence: CASSYGEGNQPQHF. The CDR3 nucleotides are TGTGCCAGCAGTTATGGGGAGGGCAATCAGCCCCAGCATTTT.

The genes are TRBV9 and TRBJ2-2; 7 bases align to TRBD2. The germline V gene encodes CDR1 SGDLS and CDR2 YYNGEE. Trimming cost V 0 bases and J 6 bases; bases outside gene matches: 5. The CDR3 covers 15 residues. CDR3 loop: CASSVVLGGSGELFF. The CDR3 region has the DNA TGTGCCAGCAGCGTAGTTCTCGGGGGGTCCGGGGAGCTGTTTTTT.

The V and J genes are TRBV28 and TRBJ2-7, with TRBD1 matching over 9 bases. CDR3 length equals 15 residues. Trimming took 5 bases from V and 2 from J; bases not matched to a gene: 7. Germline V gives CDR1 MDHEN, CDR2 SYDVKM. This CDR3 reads CASSRSGTGPYEQYF. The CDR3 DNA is TGTGCCAGCAGTCGCTCGGGGACAGGGCCCTACGAGCAGTACTTC.

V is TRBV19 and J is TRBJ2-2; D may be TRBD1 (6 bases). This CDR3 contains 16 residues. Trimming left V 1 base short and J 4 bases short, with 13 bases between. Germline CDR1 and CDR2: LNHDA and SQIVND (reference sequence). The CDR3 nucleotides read TGTGCCAGTAGTATAGTCACAGGGCTTTTCACCGGGGAGCTGTTTTTT. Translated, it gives CASSIVTGLFTGELFF.

The CDR3, as DNA: TGTGCCAGCCATATAAGCGGGCGGACCAGCACAGATACGCAGTATTTT. The encoded protein is CASHISGRTSTDTQYF. The chain employs TRBV19 and TRBJ2-3; possible D gene TRBD2, 6 bases. The CDR3 is made up of 16 amino acids. From germline, CDR1 is LNHDA and CDR2 SQIVND (reference sequence). Between the trimmed V and J ends, which lost 9 bases and 0 bases, there was a span of 19 bases.

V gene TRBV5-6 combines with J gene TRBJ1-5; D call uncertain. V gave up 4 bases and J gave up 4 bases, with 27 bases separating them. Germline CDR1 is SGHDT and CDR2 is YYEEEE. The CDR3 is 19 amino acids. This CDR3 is CASSTWAGPGGKKNQPQHF. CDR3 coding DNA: TGTGCCAGCAGCACCTGGGCCGGGCCAGGAGGGAAGAAGAATCAGCCCCAGCATTTT. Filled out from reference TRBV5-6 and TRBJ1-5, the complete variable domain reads DAGVTQSPTHLIKTRGQQVTLRCSPKSGHDTVSWYQQALGQGPQFIFQYYEEEERQRGNFPDRFSGHQFPNYSSELNVNALLLGDSALYLCASSTWAGPGGKKNQPQHFGDGTRLSIL.

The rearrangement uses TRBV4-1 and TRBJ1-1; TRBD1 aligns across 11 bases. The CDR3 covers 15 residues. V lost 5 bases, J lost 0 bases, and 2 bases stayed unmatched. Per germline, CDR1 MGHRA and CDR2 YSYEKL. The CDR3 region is CASSLGQGVNTEAFF. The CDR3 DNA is TGCGCCAGCAGCTTGGGACAGGGGGTGAACACTGAAGCTTTCTTT.

The CDR3 sequence: CASSGSETQYF. Written as DNA, the CDR3 is TGTGCCAGCAGCGGCTCAGAGACCCAGTACTTC. The gene calls are TRBV7-9 and TRBJ2-5; D remains ambiguous. The ends were cut back, 5 bases at V and 4 bases at J, with 5 bases in the middle. Germline CDR1 is SEHNR and CDR2 is FQNEAQ (reference sequence). The CDR3 covers 11 residues. Based on the CDR3 plus reference TRBV7-9 and TRBJ2-5, the full variable domain is DTGVSQNPRHKITKRGQNVTFRCDPISEHNRLYWYRQTLGQGPEFLTYFQNEAQLEKSRLLSDRFSAERPKGSFSTLEIQRTEQGDSAMYLCASSGSETQYFGPGTRLLVL.

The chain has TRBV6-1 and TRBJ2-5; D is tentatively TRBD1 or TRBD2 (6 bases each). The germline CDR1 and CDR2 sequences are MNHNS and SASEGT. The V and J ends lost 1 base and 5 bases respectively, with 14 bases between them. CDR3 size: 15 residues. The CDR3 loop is CASSEGPGAGETQYF. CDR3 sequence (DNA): TGTGCCAGCAGTGAAGGACCGGGGGCGGGGGAGACCCAGTACTTC.

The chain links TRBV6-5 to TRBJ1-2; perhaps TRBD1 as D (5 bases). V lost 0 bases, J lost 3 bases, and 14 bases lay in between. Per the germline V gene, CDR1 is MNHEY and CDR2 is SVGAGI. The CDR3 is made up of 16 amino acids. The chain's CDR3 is CASSYSGTETYYGYTF. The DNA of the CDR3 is TGTGCCAGCAGTTACTCGGGGACGGAGACCTACTATGGCTACACCTTC.

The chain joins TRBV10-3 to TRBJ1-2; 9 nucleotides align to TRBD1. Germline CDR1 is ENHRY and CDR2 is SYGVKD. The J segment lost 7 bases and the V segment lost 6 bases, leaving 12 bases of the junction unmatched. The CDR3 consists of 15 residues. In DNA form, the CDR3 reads TGTGCCATCAGCCGAGCCGGGACAGGGCTTATTGGCTACACCTTC. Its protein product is CAISRAGTGLIGYTF.

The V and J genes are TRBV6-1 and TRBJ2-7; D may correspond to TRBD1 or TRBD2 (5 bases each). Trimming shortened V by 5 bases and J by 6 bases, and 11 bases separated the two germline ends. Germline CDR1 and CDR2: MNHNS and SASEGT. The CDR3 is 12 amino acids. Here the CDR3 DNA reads TGTGCCAGCAGTCTACGGGACCTCGAGCAGTACTTC. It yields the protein CASSLRDLEQYF.

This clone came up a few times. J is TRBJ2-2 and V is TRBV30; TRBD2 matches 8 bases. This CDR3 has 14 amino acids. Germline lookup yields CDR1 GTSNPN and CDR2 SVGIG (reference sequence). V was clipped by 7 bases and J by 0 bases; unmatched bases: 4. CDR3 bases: TGTGCCTCCTCTAGCGGGCCGAACACCGGGGAGCTGTTTTTT. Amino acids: CASSSGPNTGELFF.

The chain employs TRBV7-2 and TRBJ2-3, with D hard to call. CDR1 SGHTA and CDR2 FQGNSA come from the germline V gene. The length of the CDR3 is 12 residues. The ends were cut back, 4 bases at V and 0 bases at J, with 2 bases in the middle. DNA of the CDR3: TGTGCCAGCAGCTCTAGCACAGATACGCAGTATTTT. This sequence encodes CASSSSTDTQYF.

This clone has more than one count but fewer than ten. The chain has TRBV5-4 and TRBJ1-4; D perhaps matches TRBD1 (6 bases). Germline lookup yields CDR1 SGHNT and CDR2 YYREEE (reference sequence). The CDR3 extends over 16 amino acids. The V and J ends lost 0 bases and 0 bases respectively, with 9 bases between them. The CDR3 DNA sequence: TGTGCCAGCAGCTTGGGGGACACTCCAACTAATGAAAAACTGTTTTTT. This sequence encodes CASSLGDTPTNEKLFF.

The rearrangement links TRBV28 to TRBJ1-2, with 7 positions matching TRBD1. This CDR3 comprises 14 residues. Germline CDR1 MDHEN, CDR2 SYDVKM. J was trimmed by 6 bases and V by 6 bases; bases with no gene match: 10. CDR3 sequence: CASRYTGVYDGYTF. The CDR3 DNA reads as TGTGCCAGCAGATATACAGGGGTGTATGATGGCTACACCTTC.

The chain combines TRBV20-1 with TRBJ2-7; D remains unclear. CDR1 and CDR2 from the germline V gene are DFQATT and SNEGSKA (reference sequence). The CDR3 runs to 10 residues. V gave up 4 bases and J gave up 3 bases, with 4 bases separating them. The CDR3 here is CSATYYEQYF. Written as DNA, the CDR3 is TGCAGTGCTACCTACTACGAGCAGTACTTC.

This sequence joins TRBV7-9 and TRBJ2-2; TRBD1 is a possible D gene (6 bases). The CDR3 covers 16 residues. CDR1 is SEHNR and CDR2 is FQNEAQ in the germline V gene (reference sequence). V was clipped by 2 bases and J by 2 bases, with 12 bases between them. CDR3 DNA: TGTGCCAGCAGCTTACCCCAGGGGTTAAACACCGGGGAGCTGTTTTTT. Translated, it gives CASSLPQGLNTGELFF.